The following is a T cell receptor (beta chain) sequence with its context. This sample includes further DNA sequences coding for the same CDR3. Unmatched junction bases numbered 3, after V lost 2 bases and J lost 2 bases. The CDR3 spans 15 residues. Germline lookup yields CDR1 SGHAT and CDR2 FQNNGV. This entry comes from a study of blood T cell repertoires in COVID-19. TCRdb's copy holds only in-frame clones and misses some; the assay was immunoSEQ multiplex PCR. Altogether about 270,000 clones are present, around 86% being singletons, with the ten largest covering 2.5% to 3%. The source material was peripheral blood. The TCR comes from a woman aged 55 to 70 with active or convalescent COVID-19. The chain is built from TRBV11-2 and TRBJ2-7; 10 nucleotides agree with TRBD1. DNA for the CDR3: TGTGCCAGCAGCTTAACCGGGACAGGGGCCTACGAGCAGTACTTC. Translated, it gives CASSLTGTGAYEQYF. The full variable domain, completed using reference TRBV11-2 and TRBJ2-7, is EAGVAQSPRYKIIEKRQSVAFWCNPISGHATLYWYQQILGQGPKLLIQFQNNGVVDDSQLPKDRFSAERLKGVDSTLKIQPAKLEDSAVYLCASSLTGTGAYEQYFGPGTRLTVT.